The entry below gives a single TCR beta chain sequence along with its context. The data stem from a study of blood T cell repertoires in COVID-19. Trimming took 6 bases from V and 10 from J, leaving 16 bases between them. The germline V gene has CDR1 SNHLY and CDR2 FYNNEI. The CDR3 consists of 13 residues. Some clones are missing from TCRdb's copy, which holds only in-frame ones; the method was immunoSEQ multiplex PCR. The profile shows 120,000 to 150,000 clones, 84% of them singletons. The TCR originated in a man aged 25-40 years with COVID-19, enrolled during active disease. V and J are TRBV2 and TRBJ2-1; possibly TRBD2 for D (6 bases). Sequences were obtained from peripheral blood. The CDR3 coding sequence is TGTGCCAGCAGCGTTACTAGCACATTAGAGCAGTTCTTC. Translation gives CASSVTSTLEQFF.